The 31 T cell receptor beta chains below were found in one sample sequenced in a study of T cells in Graves' hyperthyroidism and ophthalmopathy. Amplification of TCR beta CDR3 regions was performed using RNA transcripts as template. In the first-round RT-PCR of the TCR CDR3, the HTBI primer set was used. Via MiXCR, TCRdb re-called the multiplex PCR reads, giving one row per CDR3 protein. The sample lists over 400,000 distinct CDR3 sequences; around a fifth were seen once. Sample: blood. The source is a woman aged 70 to 79 with Graves' ophthalmopathy.

The chain combines TRBV3-1 with TRBJ2-7, with TRBD1 matching 8 bases. The CDR3 is 14 amino acids. With V trimmed by 2 bases and J by 1 base, 1 base remained unmatched. Germline CDR1 LGHDT, CDR2 YNNKEL (reference sequence). CDR3 protein: CASSQQGASYEQYF. CDR3 bases: TGTGCCAGCAGCCAACAGGGGGCATCCTACGAGCAGTACTTC.

The chain uses TRBV12-3 or TRBV12-4 and TRBJ2-7; 11 bases agree with TRBD2. V lost 5 bases and J lost 0; bases outside the gene matches: 3. This CDR3 spans 15 amino acids. The CDR3: CASSPSGRNSYEQYF. The CDR3 bases are TGTGCCAGCAGTCCTAGCGGGAGGAACTCCTACGAGCAGTACTTC.

This clonotype was detected a few times. This rearrangement joins TRBV28 to TRBJ1-4; TRBD1 matches at 9 bases. V lost 6 bases and J lost 5; bases outside the gene matches: 10. This CDR3 comprises 16 residues. Looked up from germline, CDR1 is MDHEN and CDR2 is SYDVKM. This CDR3 is CASRGGGTGKNEKLFF. For the CDR3, the DNA is TGTGCCAGCAGGGGGGGGGGGACAGGGAAGAATGAAAAACTGTTTTTT.

This clonotype was seen only a few times. The chain is built from TRBV7-3 and TRBJ2-1, with D tentatively TRBD2 (5 bases). The V gene lost 0 bases and the J gene lost 6 bases, with 9 bases spanning the gap. This CDR3 has 14 amino acids. Per germline, CDR1 SGHTA and CDR2 FQGTGA. The CDR3 nucleotides read TGTGCCAGCAGCTTAACAATTACTAGCAATGAGCAGTTCTTC. Translation gives CASSLTITSNEQFF.

This clonotype was picked up many times. This sequence joins TRBV6-1 and TRBJ1-5, with D possibly TRBD1 on 5 matching bases. Trimming stripped 5 bases from V and 4 bases from J, with 15 bases between. The CDR3 has 15 amino acids. Germline V CDR1 and CDR2: MNHNS, SASEGT. As DNA, the CDR3 is TGTGCCAGCAGTCGAGGTCGGGGGAAGAATCAGCCCCAGCATTTT. Translation gives CASSRGRGKNQPQHF.

This clonotype was recorded a few times. This chain joins TRBV10-3 and TRBJ1-2; a possible D gene is TRBD1 (5 bases). Between the trimmed V and J ends, which lost 7 bases and 0 bases, there was a span of 12 bases. The CDR3 is 14 amino acids. Germline V gives CDR1 ENHRY, CDR2 SYGVKD. CDR3 region: CAITDTQANYGYTF. The CDR3 coding sequence is TGTGCCATCACGGACACACAGGCTAACTATGGCTACACCTTC.

CDR3 nucleotides: TGTGCCAGCAGCCACCAACTAGCGTCAGATACGCAGTATTTT. It is translated as CASSHQLASDTQYF. J is TRBJ2-3 and V is TRBV7-9, with 7 bases lining up with TRBD2. CDR3 length equals 14 residues. V shed 5 bases, J shed 4 bases, and the junction held 6 bases outside the gene matches. Per germline, CDR1 SEHNR and CDR2 FQNEAQ (reference sequence). Combining the CDR3 with reference TRBV7-9 and TRBJ2-3 gives the whole variable domain DTGVSQNPRHKITKRGQNVTFRCDPISEHNRLYWYRQTLGQGPEFLTYFQNEAQLEKSRLLSDRFSAERPKGSFSTLEIQRTEQGDSAMYLCASSHQLASDTQYFGPGTRLTVL.

This rearrangement joins TRBV5-1 to TRBJ1-1; 8 bases align to TRBD1. The CDR3 consists of 16 residues. CDR1 SGHRS and CDR2 YFSETQ come from the germline V gene. V gave up 5 bases and J gave up 1 base; unmatched junction bases: 10. In DNA, the CDR3 is TGCGCCAGCAGGGTATCAGGGGGCGCGGAGAACACTGAAGCTTTCTTT. It translates to CASRVSGGAENTEAFF.

The CDR3 sequence is CASSVGGRENQPQHF. CDR3 sequence (DNA): TGTGCCAGCAGCGTAGGGGGCAGGGAAAATCAGCCCCAGCATTTT. The chain employs TRBV9 and TRBJ1-5; D possibly corresponds to TRBD1 (5 bases). Germline CDR1 and CDR2: SGDLS and YYNGEE. V was shortened by 0 bases and J by 4 bases, with 11 bases between the two germline ends. This CDR3 contains 15 residues.

This clonotype was detected many times. The V gene is TRBV7-2, the J gene TRBJ1-2, with TRBD1 identical over 9 bases. The ends lost 5 bases at V and 7 bases at J; junction bases unmatched: 8. This CDR3 region has 14 residues. Germline V gives CDR1 SGHTA, CDR2 FQGNSA. The CDR3 here is CASSLPGQGSGYTF. CDR3 in DNA: TGTGCCAGCAGCCTTCCGGGACAGGGATCTGGCTACACCTTC.

The chain links TRBV20-1 to TRBJ2-7; D uncertain. Germline V gene lookup returns CDR1 DFQATT and CDR2 SNEGSKA (reference sequence). This CDR3 has 13 amino acids. V was shortened by 3 bases and J by 2 bases, with 11 bases between the two germline ends. Here the CDR3 reads CSARGAVTYEQYF. The CDR3 nucleotides are TGCAGTGCTAGGGGCGCGGTAACCTACGAGCAGTACTTC.

This clonotype turned up a few times. V usage is TRBV14 and J usage is TRBJ2-2, with TRBD2 identical over 10 bases. The CDR3 has 15 amino acids. V lost 5 bases to trimming and J lost 6 bases; unmatched junction nucleotides: 6. Germline V gives CDR1 SGHDN, CDR2 FVKESK. In nucleotides, the CDR3 is TGTGCCAGCAGCGTTGTAGCGGGAGGTCCCGGGGAGCTGTTTTTT. This gives the protein CASSVVAGGPGELFF.

The chain carries TRBV3-1 and TRBJ2-7; D unresolved. Germline V gene lookup returns CDR1 LGHDT and CDR2 YNNKEL (reference sequence). Deletions cut 0 bases from V and 3 bases from J, with 9 bases between. The CDR3 runs to 14 residues. The CDR3 coding sequence is TGTGCCAGCAGCCAAGAGGGCAGGAGCTACGAGCAGTACTTC. Amino acid sequence: CASSQEGRSYEQYF.

The chain combines TRBV6-1 with TRBJ2-5, with D maybe TRBD2 (6 bases). CDR3 length: 13 amino acids. The V gene lost 7 bases and the J gene lost 2 bases, with 11 bases spanning the gap. Germline V gene data show CDR1 as MNHNS and CDR2 as SASEGT. CDR3 in amino acids: CASTLAEQETQYF. CDR3 nucleotides: TGTGCCAGCACCTTAGCGGAACAAGAGACCCAGTACTTC.

With respect to this clonotype: With a far larger clone one base away, a read error is the likely cause. The chain links TRBV7-3 to TRBJ2-1; no clear D. Germline CDR1 and CDR2: SGHTA and FQGTGA. This CDR3 has 13 residues. V lost 2 bases to trimming and J lost 10 bases, with 12 bases between them. The chain's CDR3 is CASSLGQSYEQFF. The CDR3 DNA follows: TGTGCCAGCAGCTTAGGGCAGTCCTACGAGCAGTTCTTC.

The V gene is TRBV18, the J gene TRBJ1-2; the D gene is possibly TRBD1 (5 bases). Germline-derived CDR1 and CDR2 are KGHSH and LQKENI. This CDR3 contains 15 residues. V was clipped by 2 bases and J by 4 bases, with 14 bases between them. The CDR3 DNA reads TGTGCCAGCTCACCAGGGGCACTTTTGGTCTATGGCTACACCTTC. It yields the protein CASSPGALLVYGYTF. Looking up the rest from reference TRBV18 and TRBJ1-2 gives the full variable domain: NAGVMQNPRHLVRRRGQEARLRCSPMKGHSHVYWYRQLPEEGLKFMVYLQKENIIDESGMPKERFSAEFPKEGPSILRIQQVVRGDSAAYFCASSPGALLVYGYTFGSGTRLTVV.

This chain's CDR3 is CASSSQYSGNTIYF. The CDR3, as DNA: TGTGCCAGCAGTTCCCAATACTCTGGAAACACCATATATTTT. The V gene is TRBV6-2 or TRBV6-3, the J gene TRBJ1-3, with unresolved D. Deletions cut 4 bases from V and 0 bases from J, with 7 bases between. The CDR3 covers 14 residues. The germline V gene encodes CDR1 MNHEY and CDR2 SVGEGT.

In its sample, this clonotype was seen a few times. V gene TRBV11-3 combines with J gene TRBJ1-2; D uncertain. The V gene's germline CDR1 is SGHNT and CDR2 YENEEA. V lost 4 bases to trimming and J lost 7 bases, with 10 bases between them. This CDR3 contains 12 residues. CDR3 sequence reads: CASSSGSSGYTF. In nucleotides, the CDR3 is TGTGCCAGCAGCTCGGGTAGCAGTGGCTACACCTTC. The full variable domain, with the rest looked up from reference TRBV11-3 and TRBJ1-2, is EAGVVQSPRYKIIEKKQPVAFWCNPISGHNTLYWYLQNLGQGPELLIRYENEEAVDDSQLPKDRFSAERLKGVDSTLKIQPAELGDSAVYLCASSSGSSGYTFGSGTRLTVV.

This chain links TRBV7-9 with TRBJ1-6, with a tentative D call TRBD1 (5 bases). The CDR3 is made up of 16 amino acids. The germline gives CDR1 SEHNR, CDR2 FQNEAQ (reference sequence). Trimming shortened V by 7 bases and J by 8 bases, and 21 bases separated the two germline ends. The DNA for the CDR3 is TGTGCCAGCACCTTCCCCGGGGGAGCAGGCCATTCACCCCTCCACTTT. Translation gives CASTFPGGAGHSPLHF.

Many counts were recorded for this clonotype. This chain links TRBV12-3 or TRBV12-4 with TRBJ2-7; D ambiguous. The CDR3 contains 15 residues. V gave up 2 bases and J gave up 1 base, with 12 bases separating them. CDR3 protein: CASSLLKRASYEQYF. In nucleotides, the CDR3 is TGTGCCAGCAGTTTATTAAAACGGGCATCCTACGAGCAGTACTTC.

The chain joins TRBV12-3 or TRBV12-4 to TRBJ1-1, with D unresolved. V shed 6 bases and J shed 9 bases, with 23 bases lying between them. CDR3 length equals 15 residues. This CDR3 is CASSSRGLGHLKAFF. Here the CDR3 DNA reads TGTGCCAGCAGCTCGAGAGGGTTAGGGCATTTGAAAGCTTTCTTT.

Details on this clonotype: A read error may be the cause here, since a much bigger clone is one base away. The rearrangement links TRBV28 to TRBJ2-7; D is possibly TRBD1 (6 bases). The CDR3 has 15 residues. Germline lookup yields CDR1 MDHEN and CDR2 SYDVKM. Deletions cut 2 bases from V and 0 bases from J, with 11 bases between. CDR3 protein: CASSLIGTSSYEQYF. The CDR3 coding sequence is TGTGCCAGCAGTTTAATCGGGACAAGCTCCTACGAGCAGTACTTC.

This clonotype came up a few times. The rearrangement joins TRBV7-2 to TRBJ2-5; 9 positions agree with TRBD2. Germline V CDR1 and CDR2: SGHTA, FQGNSA. V shed 1 base and J 3 bases; nucleotides not matched to a gene: 6. The length of the CDR3 is 16 residues. The CDR3 DNA sequence: TGTGCCAGCAGCTTAGTGTTGGCGGGAGGGAAAGAGACCCAGTACTTC. Its protein is CASSLVLAGGKETQYF.

V is TRBV20-1 and J is TRBJ2-7; D perhaps matches TRBD2 (5 bases). V lost 0 bases, J lost 2 bases, and 11 bases lay in between. CDR1 is DFQATT, CDR2 SNEGSKA, per germline (reference sequence). This CDR3 is built from 14 residues. CDR3 bases: TGCAGTGCTAGAGATTTCAGGAGGACCTACGAGCAGTACTTC. Its protein is CSARDFRRTYEQYF.

This clonotype has a count of ten or more. Germline and junction disagree at one end, which may indicate a read error. The V call is TRBV5-1, the J call TRBJ2-3; perhaps TRBD2 as D (6 bases). The germline V gene encodes CDR1 SGHRS and CDR2 YFSETQ. This CDR3 comprises 14 residues. Written as DNA, the CDR3 is TGTGCCAGCAGCTTTCGGGGGAGCACAGATACGCAGTATTTT. This codes for CASSFRGSTDTQYF.

This clonotype was detected many times. This chain uses TRBV12-3 or TRBV12-4 with TRBJ2-1; no reliable D call. CDR3 size: 13 residues. Deletions cut 3 bases from V and 2 bases from J, with 5 bases between. CDR3 nucleotides: TGTGCCAGCAGTTTTAACCCCTACAATGAGCAGTTCTTC. Its protein is CASSFNPYNEQFF.

This clonotype came up a few times. The V call is TRBV27, the J call TRBJ2-3, with TRBD2 matching over 9 bases. V lost 6 bases and J lost 0; bases outside the gene matches: 10. This CDR3 has 17 amino acids. Germline-derived CDR1 and CDR2 are MNHEY and SMNVEV (reference sequence). The CDR3 nucleotides read TGTGCCAGCAGCCCGGCCCCAACTAGCGGGAGCACAGATACGCAGTATTTT. Encoded protein: CASSPAPTSGSTDTQYF.

Worth noting for this clonotype: The junction and the germline gene differ at one end; a read error may be behind it. The J gene is TRBJ2-6, the V gene TRBV28; 7 bases agree with TRBD1. Germline values: CDR1 MDHEN, CDR2 SYDVKM. The CDR3 covers 19 residues. DNA for the CDR3: TGTGCCAGCAGTCCGTGGATCCGAGACAGGGTCTCTGGGGTCAACGTCCTGACTTTC. Its translation: CASSPWIRDRVSGVNVLTF.

This clonotype was counted a few times. This rearrangement joins TRBV7-3 to TRBJ2-1; D remains unclear. This CDR3 is built from 14 residues. From germline, CDR1 is SGHTA and CDR2 FQGTGA. V was clipped by 6 bases and J by 3 bases, with 12 bases between them. The CDR3 coding sequence is TGTGCCAGCAGTTACGGGTCTGGCTACAATGAGCAGTTCTTC. Translation gives CASSYGSGYNEQFF.

This clonotype was found a few times. The chain employs TRBV9 and TRBJ2-7, with a tentative D call TRBD2 (6 bases). CDR1 is SGDLS, CDR2 YYNGEE, per germline. The CDR3 loop spans 14 amino acids. Trimming pared 0 bases from V and 5 bases from J, leaving 12 bases between. CDR3 DNA sequence: TGTGCCAGCAGCGTAGCTACTGGAGGGGACGAGCAGTACTTC. Amino acid sequence: CASSVATGGDEQYF.

Note on this clonotype: At one end the junction does not follow the germline gene, possibly because of a read error. This sequence joins TRBV7-7 and TRBJ2-2; D is unclear. CDR1 and CDR2 (germline): SSHAT, FNYEAQ (reference sequence). This CDR3 contains 17 residues. The CDR3: CASSLVGQRQNTGELFF. The CDR3 DNA is TGTGCTAGCAGCTTAGTAGGCCAGCGACAAAACACCGGGGAGCTGTTTTTT.